The 22 T cell receptor beta chains reported below all come from one sample, sequenced in a study of cytomegalovirus exposure and HLA in healthy donors. The PCR ran on 60 Vbeta and 13 Jbeta primers. Data came from immunoSEQ multiplex PCR; TCRdb stores just in-frame clones and leaves some out. Here the sample spans some 140,000 clones, 80% being singletons. Sequenced input: PBMCs. Source of these receptors: a man under 40 in good health and CMV-seronegative.

V is TRBV5-4 and J is TRBJ1-2; D is uncertain. The CDR3 loop spans 14 amino acids. V dropped 1 base and J dropped 3 bases, with 10 bases sitting between them. Per the germline V gene, CDR1 is SGHNT and CDR2 is YYREEE (reference sequence). The CDR3 region has the DNA TGTGCCAGCAGCTTGAAAGGAGGTCACTATGGCTACACCTTC. It codes for CASSLKGGHYGYTF.

The V call is TRBV5-4, the J call TRBJ2-7; 8 bases match TRBD1. Germline loops: CDR1 SGHNT, CDR2 YYREEE (reference sequence). The CDR3 length is 15 residues. Trimming cost V 3 bases and J 3 bases; bases outside gene matches: 8. The CDR3 nucleotides read TGTGCCAGCAGCTGGGGACAGGCTCGGGTCTACGAGCAGTACTTC. Protein sequence: CASSWGQARVYEQYF.

This chain connects TRBV18 to TRBJ1-2, with D hard to call. Trimming removed 0 bases at V and 5 bases at J, with 10 bases between. From germline, CDR1 is KGHSH and CDR2 LQKENI. The CDR3 loop spans 14 amino acids. The CDR3 reads CASSPPGGRYGYTF. DNA of the CDR3: TGTGCCAGCTCACCACCGGGAGGAAGATATGGCTACACCTTC.

The chain employs TRBV20-1 and TRBJ1-1; D uncertain. V was clipped by 8 bases and J by 5 bases, with 12 bases between them. The CDR3 sequence is 11 residues long. Germline lookup yields CDR1 DFQATT and CDR2 SNEGSKA (reference sequence). CDR3 protein: CSRTLETEAFF. Here the CDR3 DNA reads TGCAGTCGGACTCTGGAGACTGAAGCTTTCTTT.

This clone was detected once. The rearrangement links TRBV5-1 to TRBJ2-7; D is perhaps TRBD1 (5 bases). The CDR3 length is 12 residues. From germline, CDR1 is SGHRS and CDR2 YFSETQ. V dropped 3 bases and J dropped 4 bases, with 8 bases sitting between them. CDR3 region: CASSSYRYEQYF. The CDR3 DNA sequence: TGCGCCAGCAGCTCTTACAGGTACGAGCAGTACTTC.

The chain joins TRBV10-3 to TRBJ2-3; D not resolved. CDR3 length: 13 amino acids. The germline V gene has CDR1 ENHRY and CDR2 SYGVKD. With 5 bases removed from V and 1 base from J, the gap between germline ends came to 7 bases. This chain's CDR3 is CAISTAGTDTQYF. CDR3 coding DNA: TGTGCCATCAGTACGGCGGGCACAGATACGCAGTATTTT.

This clone has only one observation. CDR3 amino acids: CASSFRDRYNSPLHF. CDR3 in DNA: TGTGCCAGCAGTTTTAGGGACAGATATAATTCACCCCTCCACTTT. V and J are TRBV28 and TRBJ1-6, with TRBD1 matching 7 bases. This CDR3 is 15 amino acids long. Germline trimming cut 3 bases from V and 4 bases from J; bases unmatched to any gene: 3. Germline loops: CDR1 MDHEN, CDR2 SYDVKM.

V and J are TRBV5-5 and TRBJ2-7, with 9 bases aligning to TRBD1. The junction had 9 bases not matched to a gene; V was cut back by 4 bases and J by 4 bases. CDR3 size: 15 residues. In germline, CDR1 is SGHKS, CDR2 YYEKEE (reference sequence). CDR3 in amino acids: CASSPPGTGLYEQYF. CDR3 sequence (DNA): TGTGCCAGCAGCCCCCCCGGGACAGGGCTTTACGAGCAGTACTTC. The entire variable domain, with the rest obtained from reference TRBV5-5 and TRBJ2-7, is as follows: DAGVTQSPTHLIKTRGQQVTLRCSPISGHKSVSWYQQVLGQGPQFIFQYYEKEERGRGNFPDRFSARQFPNYSSELNVNALLLGDSALYLCASSPPGTGLYEQYFGPGTRLTVT.

The rearrangement joins TRBV19 to TRBJ2-7, with 13 bases lining up with TRBD2. CDR3 length equals 18 residues. The germline V gene encodes CDR1 LNHDA and CDR2 SQIVND (reference sequence). V gave up 3 bases and J gave up 4 bases; unmatched junction bases: 12. The chain's CDR3 is CASSIRRTSGSKFYEQYF. Here the CDR3 DNA reads TGTGCCAGTAGTATTCGAAGGACTAGCGGGAGTAAATTTTACGAGCAGTACTTC.

For this clone: This sample also contains other DNA sequences that code for the same CDR3. V is TRBV11-2 and J is TRBJ2-5, with unresolved D. CDR1 is SGHAT, CDR2 FQNNGV, per germline. There are 13 residues in the CDR3. V lost 3 bases, J lost 2 bases, and 7 bases lay in between. The CDR3 protein is CASSFGGQETQYF. The CDR3 region has the DNA TGTGCCAGCAGCTTTGGCGGACAAGAGACCCAGTACTTC. The full variable domain, its missing parts supplied by reference TRBV11-2 and TRBJ2-5, is EAGVAQSPRYKIIEKRQSVAFWCNPISGHATLYWYQQILGQGPKLLIQFQNNGVVDDSQLPKDRFSAERLKGVDSTLKIQPAKLEDSAVYLCASSFGGQETQYFGPGTRLLVL.

The chain uses TRBV7-9 and TRBJ2-3; D is undetermined. Germline V gene data show CDR1 as SEHNR and CDR2 as FQNEAQ (reference sequence). Trimming pared 2 bases from V and 5 bases from J, leaving 14 bases between. CDR3 size: 15 residues. This CDR3 reads CASSLLIGSGDTQYF. For the CDR3, the DNA is TGTGCCAGCAGCTTACTGATTGGCTCGGGAGATACGCAGTATTTT.

The V gene is TRBV28, the J gene TRBJ2-2, with 11 positions matching TRBD2. The CDR3 covers 12 residues. Germline V gene data show CDR1 as MDHEN and CDR2 as SYDVKM. CDR3 sequence (DNA): TGTGCGACTAGCGGGAACCACGGGGAGCTGTTTTTT. Amino acids: CATSGNHGELFF.

The chain uses TRBV7-4 and TRBJ2-7, with a tentative D call TRBD1 (6 bases). V was trimmed by 4 bases and J by 2 bases, leaving 15 bases between them. CDR3 size: 15 residues. CDR1 is SGHVT and CDR2 is SQSDAQ in the germline V gene. CDR3 loop: CASSCLGDTTYEQYF. Here the CDR3 DNA reads TGTGCCAGCAGCTGTCTAGGGGACACTACCTACGAGCAGTACTTC.

V and J are TRBV21-1 and TRBJ2-7; TRBD2, as called in the table, went unchecked against the DNA. TRBV21-1 is deemed a pseudogene. The CDR3 covers 14 residues. CDR3 DNA: TGTGCCAGCAGCACCCGTGGGAGACCCTACGAGCAGTACTTC. Its translation: CASSTRGRPYEQYF.

This clone came up a few times. The chain carries TRBV2 and TRBJ2-5; no clear D gene. The V and J ends lost 2 bases and 3 bases respectively, with 10 bases between them. Germline CDR1 is SNHLY and CDR2 is FYNNEI. This CDR3 spans 14 amino acids. The CDR3 protein is CASSESRQEETQYF. The CDR3 DNA is TGTGCCAGCAGTGAAAGTCGGCAGGAAGAGACCCAGTACTTC. Looking up the rest from reference TRBV2 and TRBJ2-5 gives the full variable domain: EPEVTQTPSHQVTQMGQEVILRCVPISNHLYFYWYRQILGQKVEFLVSFYNNEISEKSEIFDDQFSVERPDGSNFTLKIRSTKLEDSAMYFCASSESRQEETQYFGPGTRLLVL.

This clone came up a few times. The chain has TRBV28 and TRBJ1-6, with 8 bases that match TRBD1. Germline trimming cut 5 bases from V and 3 bases from J; bases unmatched to any gene: 6. Germline V gives CDR1 MDHEN, CDR2 SYDVKM. The CDR3 covers 16 residues. In nucleotides, the CDR3 is TGTGCCAGCAGTCCGGACAGGGTGGTCTATAATTCACCCCTCCACTTT. The encoded protein is CASSPDRVVYNSPLHF.

J is TRBJ1-2 and V is TRBV6-6, with TRBD1 matching 8 bases. Trimming removed 6 bases from V and 5 bases from J; junction bases left unmatched: 11. The CDR3 is 15 residues long. Germline CDR1 MNHNY, CDR2 SVGAGI (reference sequence). CDR3 sequence (DNA): TGTGCCAGCAGCGAAACGGACAGGGCTTTATATGGCTACACCTTC. Translating gives CASSETDRALYGYTF.

V usage is TRBV7-2 and J usage is TRBJ1-3; D is unresolved. Per germline, CDR1 SGHTA and CDR2 FQGNSA. V gave up 1 base and J gave up 2 bases, with 12 bases separating them. The CDR3 is 16 residues long. CDR3 region: CASSLDLVWPGNTIYF. The CDR3 DNA is TGTGCCAGCAGCTTAGATCTTGTGTGGCCTGGAAACACCATATATTTT.

A note on this clone: It is unclear where the CDR3 begins or ends on the DNA, so no DNA is shown, and the CDR3 is as TCRdb lists it. The V gene is TRBV27, the J gene TRBJ2-2; the table's D call TRBD2 went unverified against the DNA. Germline V gives CDR1 MNHEY, CDR2 SMNVEV (reference sequence). The CDR3 is 15 amino acids in total, end residues counted. CDR3 protein: CASSSSGGNTGELFF.

The chain couples TRBV5-4 to TRBJ1-2; D gene unclear. The CDR3 has 14 residues. The germline V gene encodes CDR1 SGHNT and CDR2 YYREEE (reference sequence). Trimming removed 1 base from V and 8 bases from J, with 15 bases in between. The CDR3 region is CASSLPLISIGYTF. For the CDR3, the DNA is TGTGCCAGCAGCTTGCCACTAATCTCGATCGGCTACACCTTC.

The rearrangement links TRBV28 to TRBJ2-1, with 7 bases fitting TRBD2. Germline loops: CDR1 MDHEN, CDR2 SYDVKM. The CDR3 loop spans 14 amino acids. Losses at the gene ends were 6 bases for V and 10 bases for J; bases not matched to a gene: 12. In nucleotides, the CDR3 is TGTGCCAGCAGCCCTAGTTGGCAGGGAGGGGAGCAGTTCTTC. Amino acids: CASSPSWQGGEQFF.

The rearrangement uses TRBV5-1 and TRBJ2-2; TRBD1 matches at 10 bases. CDR3 size: 17 residues. Germline V gene sequence: CDR1 SGHRS, CDR2 YFSETQ. Written as DNA, the CDR3 is TGCAAACTAAAGGGACAGGGGATCCGTTTGGGCACCGGGGAGCTGTTTTTT. Protein product: CKLKGQGIRLGTGELFF.